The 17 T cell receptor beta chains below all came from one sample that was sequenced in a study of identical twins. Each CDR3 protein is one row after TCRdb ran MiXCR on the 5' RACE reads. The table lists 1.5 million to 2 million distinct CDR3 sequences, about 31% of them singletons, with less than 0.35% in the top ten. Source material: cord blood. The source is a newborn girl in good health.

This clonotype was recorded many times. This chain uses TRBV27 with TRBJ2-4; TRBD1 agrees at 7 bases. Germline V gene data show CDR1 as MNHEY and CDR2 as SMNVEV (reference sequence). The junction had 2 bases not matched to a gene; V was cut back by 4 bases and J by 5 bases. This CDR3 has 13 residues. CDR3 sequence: CASSWDRENIQYF. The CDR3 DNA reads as TGTGCCAGCAGTTGGGACAGAGAAAACATTCAGTACTTC.

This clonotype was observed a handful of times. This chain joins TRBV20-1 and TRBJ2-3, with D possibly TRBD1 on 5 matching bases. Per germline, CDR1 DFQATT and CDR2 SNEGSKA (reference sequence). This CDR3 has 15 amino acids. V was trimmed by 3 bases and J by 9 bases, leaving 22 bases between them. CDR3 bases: TGCAGTGCTAGGGGTGGCCTAAACAGGATTTTGACGCAGTATTTT. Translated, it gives CSARGGLNRILTQYF.

This CDR3 is CASRAPRVGYNEQFF. The CDR3, as DNA: TGCGCCAGCAGGGCTCCCAGGGTAGGGTACAATGAGCAGTTCTTC. V is TRBV10-2 and J is TRBJ2-1, with TRBD1 as a possible D gene (5 bases). This CDR3 is 15 amino acids long. The germline V gene has CDR1 WSHSY and CDR2 SAAADI. Trimming took off 6 bases at V and 4 bases at J, with 16 bases between the two ends.

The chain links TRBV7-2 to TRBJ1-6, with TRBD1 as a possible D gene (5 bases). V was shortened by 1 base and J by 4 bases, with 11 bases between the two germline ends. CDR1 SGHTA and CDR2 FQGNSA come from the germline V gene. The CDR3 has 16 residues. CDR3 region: CASSLDGGPYNSPLHF. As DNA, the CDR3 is TGTGCCAGCAGCTTAGATGGGGGACCATATAATTCACCCCTCCACTTT.

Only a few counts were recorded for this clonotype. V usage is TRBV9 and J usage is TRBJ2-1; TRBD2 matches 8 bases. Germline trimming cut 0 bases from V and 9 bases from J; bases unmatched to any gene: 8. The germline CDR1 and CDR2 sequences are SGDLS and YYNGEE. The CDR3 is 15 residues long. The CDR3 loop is CASSVAGLAFGEQFF. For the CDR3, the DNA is TGTGCCAGCAGCGTAGCAGGACTAGCTTTTGGTGAGCAGTTCTTC.

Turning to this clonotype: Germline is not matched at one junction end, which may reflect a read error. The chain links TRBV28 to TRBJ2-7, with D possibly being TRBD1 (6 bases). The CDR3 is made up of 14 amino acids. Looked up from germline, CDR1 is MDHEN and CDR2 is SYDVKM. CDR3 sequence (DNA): TGTACCAGTAAACAGGGTTTTGGAGCCTACGAGCAGTACTTC. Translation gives CTSKQGFGAYEQYF.

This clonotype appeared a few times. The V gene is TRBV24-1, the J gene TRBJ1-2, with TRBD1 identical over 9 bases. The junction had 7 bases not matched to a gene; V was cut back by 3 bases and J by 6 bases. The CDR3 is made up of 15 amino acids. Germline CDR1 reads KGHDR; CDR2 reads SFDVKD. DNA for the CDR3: TGTGCCACCAGTGATACAGGGGGCTCTTGGGATGGCTACACCTTC. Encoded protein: CATSDTGGSWDGYTF.

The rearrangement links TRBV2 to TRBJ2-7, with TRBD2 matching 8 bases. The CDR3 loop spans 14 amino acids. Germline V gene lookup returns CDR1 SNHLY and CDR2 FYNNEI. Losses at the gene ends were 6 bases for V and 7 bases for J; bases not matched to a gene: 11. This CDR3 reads CASRDGLAKNEQYF. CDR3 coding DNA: TGTGCCAGCAGGGATGGACTAGCAAAAAATGAGCAGTACTTC.

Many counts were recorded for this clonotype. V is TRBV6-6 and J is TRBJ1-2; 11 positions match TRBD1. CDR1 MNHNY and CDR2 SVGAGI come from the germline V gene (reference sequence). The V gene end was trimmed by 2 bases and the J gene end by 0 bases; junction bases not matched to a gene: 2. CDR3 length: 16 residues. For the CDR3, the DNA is TGTGCCAGCAGTTACCGGGACAGGGGGGCTAACTATGGCTACACCTTC. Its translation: CASSYRDRGANYGYTF.

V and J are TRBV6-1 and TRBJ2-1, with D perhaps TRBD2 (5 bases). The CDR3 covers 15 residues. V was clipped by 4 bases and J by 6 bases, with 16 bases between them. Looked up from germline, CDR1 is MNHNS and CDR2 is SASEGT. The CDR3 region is CASSGGLLGFNEQFF. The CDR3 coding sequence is TGTGCCAGCAGTGGCGGACTGTTAGGGTTCAATGAGCAGTTCTTC.

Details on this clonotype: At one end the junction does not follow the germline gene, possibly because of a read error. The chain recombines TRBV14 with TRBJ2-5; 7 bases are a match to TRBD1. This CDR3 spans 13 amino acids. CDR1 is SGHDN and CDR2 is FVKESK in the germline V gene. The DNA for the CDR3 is TGTGCCTGCAGCCAAGGGGACAGAGAGACCCAGTACTTC. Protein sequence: CACSQGDRETQYF.

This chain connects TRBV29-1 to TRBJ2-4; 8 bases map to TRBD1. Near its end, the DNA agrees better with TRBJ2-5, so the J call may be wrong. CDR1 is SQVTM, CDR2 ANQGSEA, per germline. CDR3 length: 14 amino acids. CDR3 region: CSVKPGTGVETQYF. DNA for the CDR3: TGCAGCGTCAAACCCGGGACAGGTGTTGAGACCCAGTACTTC.

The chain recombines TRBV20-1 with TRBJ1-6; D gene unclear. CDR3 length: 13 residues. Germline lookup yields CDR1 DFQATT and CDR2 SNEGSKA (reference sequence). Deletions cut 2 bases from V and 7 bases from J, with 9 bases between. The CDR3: CSARIPGNSPLHF. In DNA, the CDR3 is TGCAGTGCTAGAATTCCCGGGAATTCACCCCTCCACTTT.

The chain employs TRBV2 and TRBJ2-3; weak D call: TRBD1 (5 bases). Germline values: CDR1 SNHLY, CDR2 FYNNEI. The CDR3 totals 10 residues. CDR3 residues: CVINRNTQYF. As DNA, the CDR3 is TGTGTCATCAACAGGAATACGCAGTATTTT. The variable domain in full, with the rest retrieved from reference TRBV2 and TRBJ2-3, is EPEVTQTPSHQVTQMGQEVILRCVPISNHLYFYWYRQILGQKVEFLVSFYNNEISEKSEIFDDQFSVERPDGSNFTLKIRSTKLEDSAMYFCVINRNTQYFGPGTRLTVL.

The CDR3 sequence: CASSSNRDNEQYF. The CDR3 nucleotides read TGTGCCAGCAGTTCCAACAGGGACAATGAGCAGTACTTC. The chain combines TRBV12-3 or TRBV12-4 with TRBJ2-7; tentative D call: TRBD1 (6 bases). The CDR3 covers 13 residues. V was clipped by 4 bases and J by 7 bases, with 14 bases between them.

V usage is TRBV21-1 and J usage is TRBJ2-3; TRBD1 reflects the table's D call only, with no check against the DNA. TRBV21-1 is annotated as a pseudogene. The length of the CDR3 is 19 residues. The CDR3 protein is CASSKTSRASPTYTDTQYF. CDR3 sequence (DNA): TGTGCCAGCAGCAAGACGTCTCGGGCCAGTCCGACCTACACAGATACGCAGTATTTT.

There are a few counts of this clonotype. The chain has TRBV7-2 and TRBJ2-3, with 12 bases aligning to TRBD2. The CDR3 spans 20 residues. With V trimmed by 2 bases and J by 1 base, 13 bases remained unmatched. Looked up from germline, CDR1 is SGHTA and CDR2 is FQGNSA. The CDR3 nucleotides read TGTGCCAGCAGCTTATTTCTACGACTAGCGGGAGTTAGGGGCACAGATACGCAGTATTTT. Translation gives CASSLFLRLAGVRGTDTQYF.